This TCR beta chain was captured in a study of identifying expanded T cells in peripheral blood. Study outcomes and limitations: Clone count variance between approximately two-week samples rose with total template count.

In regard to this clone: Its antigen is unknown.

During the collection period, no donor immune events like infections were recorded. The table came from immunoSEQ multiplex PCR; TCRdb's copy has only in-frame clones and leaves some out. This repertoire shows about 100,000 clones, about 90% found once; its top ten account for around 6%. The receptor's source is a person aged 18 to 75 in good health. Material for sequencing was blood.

The DNA of the CDR3 is TGTGCCAGCACTCCACATACAACAAGCTACGAGCAGTACTTC. Translating gives CASTPHTTSYEQYF. V usage is TRBV2 and J usage is TRBJ2-7, with D unresolved. Germline CDR1 SNHLY, CDR2 FYNNEI. V was cut by 7 bases and J by 3 bases, with 16 bases left in between. This CDR3 has 14 amino acids. Full variable domain (remainder filled in from reference TRBV2 and TRBJ2-7): EPEVTQTPSHQVTQMGQEVILRCVPISNHLYFYWYRQILGQKVEFLVSFYNNEISEKSEIFDDQFSVERPDGSNFTLKIRSTKLEDSAMYFCASTPHTTSYEQYFGPGTRLTVT.